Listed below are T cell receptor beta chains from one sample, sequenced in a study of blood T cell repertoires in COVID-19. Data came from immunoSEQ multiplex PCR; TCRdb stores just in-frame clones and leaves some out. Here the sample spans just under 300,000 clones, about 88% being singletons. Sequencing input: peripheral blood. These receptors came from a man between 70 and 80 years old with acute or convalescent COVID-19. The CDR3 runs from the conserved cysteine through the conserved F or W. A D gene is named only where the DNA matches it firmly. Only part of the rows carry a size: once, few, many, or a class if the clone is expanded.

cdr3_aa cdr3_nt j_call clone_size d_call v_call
CASSVLQLPNEQFF TGTGCCAGCAGTGTCCTACAGCTCCCCAATGAGCAGTTCTTC TRBJ2-1 few . TRBV2
CASSLMASDNEQFF TGTGCCAGCAGCCTCATGGCTAGCGACAATGAGCAGTTCTTC TRBJ2-1 . . TRBV3-1/TRBV3-2
CASKQGNNQPQHF TGTGCCAGCAAGCAGGGGAATAATCAGCCCCAGCATTTT TRBJ1-5 . . TRBV28
CSVGAGDNEQFF TGCAGCGTTGGGGCAGGGGATAATGAGCAGTTCTTC TRBJ2-1 . . TRBV29-1
CASSGTEYQPQHF TGTGCCAGCAGCGGGACAGAGTATCAGCCCCAGCATTTT TRBJ1-5 . TRBD1 TRBV6-2/TRBV6-3
CASSLGVREELFF TGTGCCAGCAGTTTAGGGGTACGGGAGGAGCTGTTTTTT TRBJ2-2 few . TRBV12-3/TRBV12-4
CASRLGTVAYNEQFF TGTGCCAGCAGGCTCGGGACAGTCGCCTACAATGAGCAGTTCTTC TRBJ2-1 . TRBD1 TRBV2
CASSDRTSGRGEQFF TGTGCCAGCAGCGACCGGACTAGCGGGAGGGGTGAGCAGTTCTTC TRBJ2-1 . TRBD2 TRBV9
CASRHDWASGASYEQYF TGTGCCAGCAGACACGACTGGGCTAGCGGGGCCTCCTACGAGCAGTACTTC TRBJ2-7 . TRBD2 TRBV11-2
CASSEAAVAWNTGELFF TGTGCCAGCAGTGAAGCGGCGGTAGCGTGGAACACCGGGGAGCTGTTTTTT TRBJ2-2 few . TRBV6-1
CASSQELPGQGFSNEKLFF TGCGCCAGCAGCCAAGAACTCCCGGGACAGGGGTTTTCTAATGAAAAACTGTTTTTT TRBJ1-4 . TRBD1 TRBV4-3
CASRADRAGTGELFF TGTGCCAGCAGAGCGGACAGGGCGGGCACCGGGGAGCTGTTTTTT TRBJ2-2 many TRBD1 TRBV2
CASSLGTGGTGELFF TGCGCCAGCAGCTTGGGGACAGGGGGCACCGGGGAGCTGTTTTTT TRBJ2-2 . TRBD1 TRBV5-1
CASSLRGGDTEAFF TGTGCCAGCAGCTTAAGGGGGGGGGACACTGAAGCTTTCTTT TRBJ1-1 . . TRBV7-2
CASSLVYRGGEKLFF TGTGCCAGCAGCTTAGTTTACAGGGGTGGCGAAAAACTGTTTTTT TRBJ1-4 . TRBD1 TRBV7-2
CASSQGKGANADEQYF TGTGCCAGCAGCCAAGGTAAGGGGGCGAATGCGGACGAGCAGTACTTC TRBJ2-7 once TRBD1 TRBV4-2
CASNDRASQGEQYF TGTGCCAGCAACGATAGGGCCTCCCAGGGGGAGCAGTACTTC TRBJ2-7 . . TRBV3-1/TRBV3-2
CSASKYRTTYEQYF TGCAGTGCTAGTAAGTACAGGACTACATACGAGCAGTACTTC TRBJ2-7 . . TRBV20-1
CASQADKLNNSPLHF TGCGCCAGCCAGGCGGACAAGCTCAATAATTCACCCCTCCACTTT TRBJ1-6 . . TRBV5-1
CASSLIRSGGYTF TGTGCCAGCAGCTTGATCCGTTCCGGTGGCTACACCTTC TRBJ1-2 . . TRBV5-6
CASSPRDRGPHEQYF TGTGCCAGCAGCCCCCGGGACAGGGGTCCCCACGAGCAGTACTTC TRBJ2-7 . TRBD1 TRBV7-2
CASVWTLSSYNEQFF TGTGCCAGCGTTTGGACTCTGAGCTCCTACAATGAGCAGTTCTTC TRBJ2-1 . . TRBV2
CASSLEGQGGADTQYF TGCGCCAGCAGCTTGGAGGGCCAAGGGGGCGCAGATACGCAGTATTTT TRBJ2-3 . TRBD1 TRBV5-1
CASSPPGLAGVSYEQYF TGCGCCAGCAGCCCCCCGGGACTAGCGGGAGTCTCCTACGAGCAGTACTTC TRBJ2-7 . TRBD2 TRBV5-1
CASSLSSGEQYF TGTGCCAGCAGCTTGTCCTCGGGCGAGCAGTACTTC TRBJ2-7 . . TRBV11-2
CASSQEAPREGQPQHF TGTGCCAGCAGCCAAGAGGCCCCGCGTGAGGGTCAGCCCCAGCATTTT TRBJ1-5 . . TRBV3-1/TRBV3-2
CASSSVTGGANFYEQYF TGTGCCAGCAGTTCCGTGACAGGGGGCGCGAATTTCTACGAGCAGTACTTC TRBJ2-7 . TRBD1 TRBV28
CASSQGTGGDTQYF TGTGCCAGCAGCCAAGGGACAGGGGGCGATACGCAGTATTTT TRBJ2-3 . TRBD1 TRBV14
CASSWRQPVGNEKLFF TGTGCCAGCAGTTGGCGACAGCCGGTGGGTAATGAAAAACTGTTTTTT TRBJ1-4 few . TRBV6-2/TRBV6-3
CASSRGVRVMDIQYF TGCGCCAGCAGTCGCGGGGTCAGGGTAATGGACATTCAGTACTTC TRBJ2-4 few . TRBV23-1
CASSANPGLAGADHEQYF TGTGCCAGCAGCGCGAACCCGGGACTAGCGGGAGCGGACCACGAGCAGTACTTC TRBJ2-7 . TRBD2 TRBV9
CASSSDRGSNYGYTF TGTGCCAGCAGTTCCGACAGGGGATCTAACTATGGCTACACCTTC TRBJ1-2 few TRBD1 TRBV6-5
CASSRAGVHYGYTF TGTGCCAGCAGCCGGGCAGGGGTTCACTATGGCTACACCTTC TRBJ1-2 . . TRBV6-2/TRBV6-3
CASSSGTGTYEQYF TGTGCCAGCAGCTCCGGGACAGGGACCTACGAGCAGTACTTC TRBJ2-7 . TRBD1 TRBV28
CASSQRRNSPLHF TGTGCCAGCAGCCAAAGGAGGAATTCACCCCTCCACTTT TRBJ1-6 . . TRBV7-2
CASSVAASGGYEQYF TGTGCCAGCAGCGTAGCGGCTAGCGGGGGATACGAGCAGTACTTC TRBJ2-7 . TRBD2 TRBV9
CSAPGQGGKLFF TGCAGCGCACCGGGACAGGGTGGAAAACTGTTTTTT TRBJ1-4 . TRBD1 TRBV29-1
CASSSGSLGETQYF TGTGCCAGCAGTAGCGGGAGTCTCGGAGAGACCCAGTACTTC TRBJ2-5 few TRBD2 TRBV2
CASSLLGVVDF TGTGCCAGCAGCCTCCTGGGCGTAGTGGATTTT TRBJ1-3 few . TRBV3-1/TRBV3-2